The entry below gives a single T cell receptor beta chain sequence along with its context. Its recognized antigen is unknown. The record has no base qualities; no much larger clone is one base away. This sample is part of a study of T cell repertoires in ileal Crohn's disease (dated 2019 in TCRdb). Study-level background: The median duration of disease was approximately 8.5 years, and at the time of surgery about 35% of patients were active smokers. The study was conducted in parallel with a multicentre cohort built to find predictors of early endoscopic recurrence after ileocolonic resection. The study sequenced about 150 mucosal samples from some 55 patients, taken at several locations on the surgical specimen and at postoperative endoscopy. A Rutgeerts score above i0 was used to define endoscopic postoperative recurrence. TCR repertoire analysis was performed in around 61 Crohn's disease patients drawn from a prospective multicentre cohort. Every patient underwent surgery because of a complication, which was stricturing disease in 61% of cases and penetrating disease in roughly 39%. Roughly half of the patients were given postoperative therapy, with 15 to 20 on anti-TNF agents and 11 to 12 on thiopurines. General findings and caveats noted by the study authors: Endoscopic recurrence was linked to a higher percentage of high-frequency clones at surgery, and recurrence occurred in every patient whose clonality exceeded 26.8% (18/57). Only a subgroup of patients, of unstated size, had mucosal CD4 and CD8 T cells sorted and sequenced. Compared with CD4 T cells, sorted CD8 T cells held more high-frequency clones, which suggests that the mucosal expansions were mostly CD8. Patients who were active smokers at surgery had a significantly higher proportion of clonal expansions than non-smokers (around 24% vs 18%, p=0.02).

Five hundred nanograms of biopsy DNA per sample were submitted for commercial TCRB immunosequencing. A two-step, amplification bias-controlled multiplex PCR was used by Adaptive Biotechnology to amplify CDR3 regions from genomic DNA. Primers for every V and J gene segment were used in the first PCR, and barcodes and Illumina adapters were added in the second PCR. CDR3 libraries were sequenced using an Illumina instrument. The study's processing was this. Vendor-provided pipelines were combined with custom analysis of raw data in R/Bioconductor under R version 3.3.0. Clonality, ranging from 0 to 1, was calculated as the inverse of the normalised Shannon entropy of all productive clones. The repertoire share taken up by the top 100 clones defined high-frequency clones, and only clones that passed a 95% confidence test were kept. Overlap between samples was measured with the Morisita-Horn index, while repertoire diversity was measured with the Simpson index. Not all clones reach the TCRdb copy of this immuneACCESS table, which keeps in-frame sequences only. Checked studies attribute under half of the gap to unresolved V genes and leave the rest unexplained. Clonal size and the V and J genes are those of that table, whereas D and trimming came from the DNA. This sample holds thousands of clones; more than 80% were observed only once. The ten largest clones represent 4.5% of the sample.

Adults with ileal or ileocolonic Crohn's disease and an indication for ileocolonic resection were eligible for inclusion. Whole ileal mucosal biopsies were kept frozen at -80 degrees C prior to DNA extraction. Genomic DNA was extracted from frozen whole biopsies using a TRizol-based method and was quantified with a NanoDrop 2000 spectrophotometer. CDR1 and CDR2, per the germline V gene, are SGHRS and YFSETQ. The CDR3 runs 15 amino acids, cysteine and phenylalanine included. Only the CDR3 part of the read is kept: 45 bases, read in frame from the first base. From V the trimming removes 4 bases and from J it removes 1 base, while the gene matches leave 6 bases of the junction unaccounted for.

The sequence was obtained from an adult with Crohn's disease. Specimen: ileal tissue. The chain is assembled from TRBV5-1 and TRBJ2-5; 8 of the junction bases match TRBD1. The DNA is TGCGCCAGCAGCGAACGGACAGGGCGCCAAGAGACCCAGTACTTC. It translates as CASSERTGRQETQYF.